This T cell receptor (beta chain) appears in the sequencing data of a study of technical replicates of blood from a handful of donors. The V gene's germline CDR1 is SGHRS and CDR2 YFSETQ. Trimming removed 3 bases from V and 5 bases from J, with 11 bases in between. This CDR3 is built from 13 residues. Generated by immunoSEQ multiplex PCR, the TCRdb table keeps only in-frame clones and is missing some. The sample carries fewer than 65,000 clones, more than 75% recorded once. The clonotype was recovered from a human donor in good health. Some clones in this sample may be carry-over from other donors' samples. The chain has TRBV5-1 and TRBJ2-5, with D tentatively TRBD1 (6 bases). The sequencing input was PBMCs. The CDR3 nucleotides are TGCGCCAGCAGCTCACAGGGCGGGGAGACCCAGTACTTC. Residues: CASSSQGGETQYF.